A selection of T cell receptor beta chains follows, all from one sample in a study of CD8 T cells in ankylosing spondylitis. TCRdb processed the 5' RACE reads anew with MiXCR; each CDR3 protein has one entry. The table lists 300,000 to 350,000 distinct CDR3 sequences, roughly 20% of them singletons, with approximately 3.7% in the top ten. Source material: blood, either unsorted or a sorted T cell fraction (not recorded which). The receptors here all came from a female donor with ankylosing spondylitis or in good health (not recorded which). CDR3s include the opening cysteine and the closing phenylalanine or tryptophan. A D gene is named only where the DNA matches it firmly. Size is omitted from some rows. Given values are once, few, many or a class for expanded clones.

j_gene: TRBJ1-6; v_gene: TRBV28; abundance: few; d_gene: TRBD1; CDR3nt: TGTGCCAGCAGTCCACTCGGGACAGCGGGATCACCCCTCCACTTT; CDR3aa: CASSPLGTAGSPLHF
j_gene: TRBJ2-7; v_gene: TRBV5-5; abundance: few; d_gene: TRBD1; CDR3nt: TGTGCCAGCAGGCGTCCGGGACAGGGCGACTTCTACGAGCAGTACTTC; CDR3aa: CASRRPGQGDFYEQYF
j_gene: TRBJ2-7; v_gene: TRBV20-1; abundance: NA; d_gene: TRBD1; CDR3nt: TGCAGTGTTAAGGGCCCCGGGACAGGGACCTACGAGCAGTACTTC; CDR3aa: CSVKGPGTGTYEQYF
j_gene: TRBJ1-5; v_gene: TRBV20-1; abundance: NA; d_gene: NA; CDR3nt: TGCAGTGCTAGAGATTCGGGAGTAGGGCAGCCCCAGCATTTT; CDR3aa: CSARDSGVGQPQHF
j_gene: TRBJ2-7; v_gene: TRBV6-1; abundance: many; d_gene: TRBD1; CDR3nt: TGTGCCAGCAGCACCGGGACAGGGATTGGCTACGAGCAGTACTTC; CDR3aa: CASSTGTGIGYEQYF
j_gene: TRBJ2-3; v_gene: TRBV20-1; abundance: NA; d_gene: NA; CDR3nt: TGCAGTGCCCAGACTGGTTACGGTACGCAGTATTTT; CDR3aa: CSAQTGYGTQYF
j_gene: TRBJ2-7; v_gene: TRBV20-1; abundance: many; d_gene: NA; CDR3nt: TGCAGTGCTAATGGCGGAACCTACGAGCAGTACTTC; CDR3aa: CSANGGTYEQYF
j_gene: TRBJ1-3; v_gene: TRBV27; abundance: NA; d_gene: TRBD1; CDR3nt: TGTGCCAGCAGTTCAGGGGGGGCTGGAAACACCATATATTTT; CDR3aa: CASSSGGAGNTIYF
j_gene: TRBJ1-5; v_gene: TRBV2; abundance: NA; d_gene: TRBD1; CDR3nt: TGTGCCAGCAGTGAAATCCGGGACAGGGCACCTGGCCAGCCCCAGCATTTT; CDR3aa: CASSEIRDRAPGQPQHF
j_gene: TRBJ2-7; v_gene: TRBV20-1; abundance: NA; d_gene: NA; CDR3nt: TGCAGTGCTAGAGATAGGGGACGTCGTATCTACGAGCAGTACTTC; CDR3aa: CSARDRGRRIYEQYF
j_gene: TRBJ2-3; v_gene: TRBV4-3; abundance: many; d_gene: NA; CDR3nt: TGCGCCAGCAGCCCCCTAGGTGCCGGGAGAGAAGCAGATACGCAGTATTTT; CDR3aa: CASSPLGAGREADTQYF
j_gene: TRBJ2-7; v_gene: TRBV29-1; abundance: NA; d_gene: TRBD1; CDR3nt: TGCAGCGTGAGGGACAGGGGTGGCTACGAGCAGTACTTC; CDR3aa: CSVRDRGGYEQYF
j_gene: TRBJ2-3; v_gene: TRBV4-3; abundance: NA; d_gene: NA; CDR3nt: TGCGCCAGCAGCCAAGAGGGGGATACGCAGTATTTT; CDR3aa: CASSQEGDTQYF
j_gene: TRBJ1-1; v_gene: TRBV29-1; abundance: many; d_gene: NA; CDR3nt: TGCAGCGTTGCACAGGGTGGCAACACTGAAGCTTTCTTT; CDR3aa: CSVAQGGNTEAFF
j_gene: TRBJ2-6; v_gene: TRBV6-5; abundance: few; d_gene: NA; CDR3nt: TGTGCCAGCACGGTCCCTGGGGCCAACGTCCTGACTTTC; CDR3aa: CASTVPGANVLTF
j_gene: TRBJ1-2; v_gene: TRBV7-9; abundance: many; d_gene: TRBD1; CDR3nt: TGTGCCAGCAGCTTTACCATCTCCGGGACAGGGGGACATGTTAACTATGGCTACACCTTC; CDR3aa: CASSFTISGTGGHVNYGYTF
j_gene: TRBJ2-7; v_gene: TRBV27; abundance: NA; d_gene: NA; CDR3nt: TGTGCCAGCAGTACGGTTTTGAGCTCCTACGAGCAGTACTTC; CDR3aa: CASSTVLSSYEQYF
j_gene: TRBJ2-5; v_gene: TRBV12-5; abundance: NA; d_gene: NA; CDR3nt: TGTGCTAGTGGTTTGCCCAGGGATTCCCAGTACTTC; CDR3aa: CASGLPRDSQYF
j_gene: TRBJ2-1; v_gene: TRBV20-1; abundance: NA; d_gene: TRBD2; CDR3nt: TGCAGTCCTGTCCTACCGGGGGGGAATGAGCAGTTCTTC; CDR3aa: CSPVLPGGNEQFF
j_gene: TRBJ2-7; v_gene: TRBV20-1; abundance: NA; d_gene: TRBD2; CDR3nt: TGCAGTGTCCGGACTAGCGGGGGATGGAGGGAGCAGTACTTC; CDR3aa: CSVRTSGGWREQYF
j_gene: TRBJ1-2; v_gene: TRBV12-3/TRBV12-4; abundance: NA; d_gene: NA; CDR3nt: TGTGCCATACAGGTCCTCACTAACTATGGCTACACCTTC; CDR3aa: CAIQVLTNYGYTF
j_gene: TRBJ2-1; v_gene: TRBV12-3/TRBV12-4; abundance: NA; d_gene: TRBD1; CDR3nt: TGTGCCAGCAGTTTCGGGACAGGGGGCCCAATTAATGAGCAGTTCTTC; CDR3aa: CASSFGTGGPINEQFF
j_gene: TRBJ2-3; v_gene: TRBV3-1; abundance: NA; d_gene: TRBD2; CDR3nt: TGTGCCAGCAGCCGCTTCCGAGGACTAGACCTAGATACGCAGTATTTT; CDR3aa: CASSRFRGLDLDTQYF
j_gene: TRBJ2-1; v_gene: TRBV20-1; abundance: few; d_gene: NA; CDR3nt: TGCAGTGCTAGTAAGCTCAGGAATGAGCAGTTCTTC; CDR3aa: CSASKLRNEQFF
j_gene: TRBJ2-5; v_gene: TRBV4-3; abundance: NA; d_gene: NA; CDR3nt: TGCGCCAGCAGCCACGAGTTAAGGGCGCCCCAGGAAGAGACCCAGTACTTC; CDR3aa: CASSHELRAPQEETQYF
j_gene: TRBJ2-7; v_gene: TRBV7-2; abundance: few; d_gene: NA; CDR3nt: TGTGCCAGCAGCTTAAGGGGCCGCGAGCAGTACTTC; CDR3aa: CASSLRGREQYF
j_gene: TRBJ2-7; v_gene: TRBV20-1; abundance: NA; d_gene: TRBD2; CDR3nt: TGCAGCGCCCCTGGGGCTAGCGGGGAGCAGTACTTC; CDR3aa: CSAPGASGEQYF
j_gene: TRBJ1-1; v_gene: TRBV2; abundance: once; d_gene: NA; CDR3nt: TGTGCCAGCGGAGGGAACAGGGCGGATGAAGCTTTCTTT; CDR3aa: CASGGNRADEAFF
j_gene: TRBJ2-1; v_gene: TRBV6-1; abundance: few; d_gene: TRBD2; CDR3nt: TGTGCCAGCAGATCCTTAGCGGGAGTGGGTGAGCAGTTCTTC; CDR3aa: CASRSLAGVGEQFF
j_gene: TRBJ2-7; v_gene: TRBV20-1; abundance: few; d_gene: NA; CDR3nt: TGCAGTGCTAGTCTTTCGGATTACTACGAGCAGTACTTC; CDR3aa: CSASLSDYYEQYF
j_gene: TRBJ1-3; v_gene: TRBV15; abundance: few; d_gene: NA; CDR3nt: TGTGCCACCAGCACGTCGAATGGAAACACCATATATTTT; CDR3aa: CATSTSNGNTIYF
j_gene: TRBJ2-1; v_gene: TRBV9; abundance: NA; d_gene: TRBD2; CDR3nt: TGTGCCAGCAGCGTGGCCGGGACTAGCGGGAGGGCCAGGGAGCAGTTCTTC; CDR3aa: CASSVAGTSGRAREQFF
j_gene: TRBJ2-1; v_gene: TRBV20-1; abundance: NA; d_gene: TRBD1; CDR3nt: TGCAGTGCTTTTACGGACAGGGCTTTGTTGGAGCAGTTCTTC; CDR3aa: CSAFTDRALLEQFF